Following are 26 T cell receptor beta chains from one sample sequenced in a study of T cells in localized non-small cell lung cancer. TCRdb's table, derived via immunoSEQ multiplex PCR, lists solely in-frame clones and lacks some. The sample holds roughly 70,000 clones; approximately 87% are singletons and the top ten take around a fifth. The sample consisted of peripheral blood, taken before any cancer treatment. The source is a male donor older than 55 with stage III squamous cell lung carcinoma.

This clone came up many times. V and J are TRBV9 and TRBJ1-2, with D unresolved. Germline V CDR1 and CDR2: SGDLS, YYNGEE. The CDR3 is made up of 12 amino acids. V lost 1 base to trimming and J lost 3 bases, with 4 bases between them. As DNA, the CDR3 is TGTGCCAGCAGCGTACCACACTATGGCTACACCTTC. Translated: CASSVPHYGYTF.

This rearrangement joins TRBV7-2 to TRBJ2-7; D perhaps matches TRBD1 (6 bases). CDR1 SGHTA and CDR2 FQGNSA come from the germline V gene. The CDR3 runs 13 residues. With 5 bases removed from V and 2 bases from J, the gap between germline ends came to 10 bases. In DNA form, the CDR3 reads TGTGCCAGCAGCAGCGGACAGCCCTACGAGCAGTACTTC. Translated: CASSSGQPYEQYF.

The gene calls are TRBV7-2 and TRBJ1-3; 8 bases map to TRBD1. This CDR3 spans 16 amino acids. The germline V gene has CDR1 SGHTA and CDR2 FQGNSA. Germline trimming cut 5 bases from V and 2 bases from J; bases unmatched to any gene: 8. The CDR3 region has the DNA TGTGCCAGCAGCGCACCGACAGGGGTCCCTGGAAACACCATATATTTT. As protein: CASSAPTGVPGNTIYF.

The rearrangement links TRBV5-4 to TRBJ2-5; perhaps D is TRBD1 or TRBD2 (7 bases each). The CDR3 totals 15 residues. Trimming left V 4 bases short and J 1 base short, with 14 bases between. CDR1 is SGHNT and CDR2 is YYREEE in the germline V gene (reference sequence). The CDR3 region is CASSGRDRPQETQYF. The DNA for the CDR3 is TGTGCCAGCAGCGGGAGGGACAGACCCCAAGAGACCCAGTACTTC.

V gene TRBV7-9 combines with J gene TRBJ1-2; 10 positions match TRBD1. CDR1 is SEHNR and CDR2 is FQNEAQ in the germline V gene (reference sequence). The CDR3 spans 16 residues. The V gene end was trimmed by 0 bases and the J gene end by 8 bases; junction bases not matched to a gene: 9. The CDR3 DNA reads TGTGCCAGCAGCTTAGCGGATGGGGACAGGGGACGGGGCTACACCTTC. The encoded protein is CASSLADGDRGRGYTF.

The V and J genes are TRBV7-9 and TRBJ1-2, with D possibly TRBD1 on 5 matching bases. Trimming left V 5 bases short and J 2 bases short, with 9 bases between. This CDR3 spans 13 amino acids. The germline CDR1 and CDR2 sequences are SEHNR and FQNEAQ (reference sequence). The CDR3 region is CASSLGENYGYTF. CDR3 nucleotide sequence: TGTGCCAGCAGCCTAGGGGAGAACTATGGCTACACCTTC.

This clone was found a few times. The chain employs TRBV5-4 and TRBJ2-7; TRBD2 matches 9 bases. V lost 4 bases, J lost 7 bases, and 9 bases stayed unmatched. The CDR3 is 14 residues long. The V gene's germline CDR1 is SGHNT and CDR2 YYREEE (reference sequence). The CDR3: CASSTGGGAPEQYV. The CDR3 DNA reads TGTGCCAGCAGCACAGGCGGGGGGGCCCCAGAGCAGTACGTC.

The chain joins TRBV6-5 to TRBJ1-1; D is undetermined. The ends were cut back, 5 bases at V and 5 bases at J, with 12 bases in the middle. CDR1 and CDR2 (germline): MNHEY, SVGAGI. The CDR3 runs 13 residues. The CDR3, as DNA: TGTGCCAGCAGTCCCACCTTGGGGACTGAAGCTTTCTTT. Translation gives CASSPTLGTEAFF.

This sequence joins TRBV29-1 and TRBJ2-7; D is ambiguous. Trimming took 7 bases from V and 5 from J, leaving 15 bases between them. CDR1 SQVTM and CDR2 ANQGSEA come from the germline V gene. The CDR3 length is 12 residues. The CDR3 is CSASPSAHEQYF. The CDR3 bases are TGCAGCGCCTCACCCTCAGCCCACGAGCAGTACTTC.

The CDR3 DNA reads as TGTGCCACCCGACCCGGGACTGCCGCAGAGACCCAGTACTTC. As protein: CATRPGTAAETQYF. This chain links TRBV10-3 with TRBJ2-5; D might be TRBD2 (6 bases). The V gene lost 10 bases and the J gene lost 4 bases, with 19 bases spanning the gap. The CDR3 runs 14 residues. Germline V gene lookup returns CDR1 ENHRY and CDR2 SYGVKD.

The chain combines TRBV6-6 with TRBJ1-1; TRBD1 agrees at 7 bases. J gave up 4 bases and V 6 bases, and 8 bases lay outside the gene matches. Per the germline V gene, CDR1 is MNHNY and CDR2 is SVGAGI (reference sequence). CDR3 length: 14 residues. The CDR3 protein is CASSLQGRGTEAFF. The CDR3 nucleotides are TGTGCCAGCAGCCTACAGGGGAGAGGCACTGAAGCTTTCTTT.

This rearrangement joins TRBV5-8 to TRBJ2-4; D call uncertain. CDR3 length equals 12 residues. From germline, CDR1 is SGHTS and CDR2 YDEGEE. Trimming removed 1 base at V and 2 bases at J, with 1 base between. The CDR3 loop reads CASSLPKNIQYF. Here the CDR3 DNA reads TGTGCCAGCAGCTTGCCCAAAAACATTCAGTACTTC.

V is TRBV11-2 and J is TRBJ2-3; 14 nucleotides line up with TRBD2. The CDR3 runs to 16 residues. Germline CDR1 is SGHAT and CDR2 is FQNNGV. Trimming removed 5 bases from V and 6 bases from J; junction bases left unmatched: 7. CDR3 in amino acids: CASSNPGTSGGDTQYF. CDR3 DNA: TGTGCCAGCAGCAACCCCGGGACTAGCGGGGGTGATACGCAGTATTTT.

This rearrangement joins TRBV10-3 to TRBJ2-1; D possibly corresponds to TRBD1 (6 bases). The CDR3 covers 14 residues. Trimming stripped 6 bases from V and 4 bases from J, with 13 bases between. The V gene's germline CDR1 is ENHRY and CDR2 SYGVKD. Written as DNA, the CDR3 is TGTGCCATCAGCGCGAATACAGGGTACAATGAGCAGTTCTTC. It is translated as CAISANTGYNEQFF.

In this sample, this clone turned up once. The V and J genes are TRBV9 and TRBJ2-5; 9 nucleotides match TRBD1. The germline V gene has CDR1 SGDLS and CDR2 YYNGEE. The V segment lost 4 bases and the J segment 5 bases; nucleotides outside the gene matches: 9. The CDR3 contains 15 residues. DNA of the CDR3: TGTGCCAGCAGCCCACTTGGGACAGGGAGGGAGACCCAGTACTTC. It encodes CASSPLGTGRETQYF.

In this sample, this clone turned up once. A read error may account for a junction end that differs from germline. The rearrangement links TRBV5-1 to TRBJ2-7, with D possibly matching TRBD2 (5 bases). CDR1 and CDR2 from the germline V gene are SGHRS and YFSETQ. CDR3 size: 13 residues. The CDR3 DNA reads as TGTGCCAGCGCTCCGGGAATCTCCTACGAGCAGTACTTC. This sequence encodes CASAPGISYEQYF.

V usage is TRBV19 and J usage is TRBJ1-2; 9 nucleotides match TRBD1. The CDR3 covers 13 residues. V lost 5 bases to trimming and J lost 9 bases; unmatched junction nucleotides: 7. Per germline, CDR1 LNHDA and CDR2 SQIVND (reference sequence). CDR3 residues: CASSSLDRGSYTF. For the CDR3, the DNA is TGTGCCAGTAGTTCCCTGGACAGGGGAAGCTACACCTTC. The full variable domain, completed using reference TRBV19 and TRBJ1-2, is DGGITQSPKYLFRKEGQNVTLSCEQNLNHDAMYWYRQDPGQGLRLIYYSQIVNDFQKGDIAEGYSVSREKKESFPLTVTSAQKNPTAFYLCASSSLDRGSYTFGSGTRLTVV.

Regarding this clone: At one end, the junction sequence differs from germline, possibly due to a read error. J is TRBJ1-1 and V is TRBV6-5; 8 nucleotides align to TRBD1. Germline V gene sequence: CDR1 MNHEY, CDR2 SVGAGI. The CDR3 sequence is 13 residues long. This CDR3 reads CASTYRGGTEAFF. In DNA form, the CDR3 reads TGTGCCAGCACTTACAGGGGGGGCACTGAAGCTTTCTTT.

This chain connects TRBV13 to TRBJ1-2, with D unclear. The CDR3 contains 15 residues. Looked up from germline, CDR1 is PRHDT and CDR2 is FYEKMQ (reference sequence). V lost 0 bases and J 2 bases, leaving 10 bases between the germline ends. For the CDR3, the DNA is TGTGCCAGCAGCTTAGGGGGGTCTGAAAACTATGGCTACACCTTC. This sequence encodes CASSLGGSENYGYTF.

The J gene is TRBJ2-1, the V gene TRBV7-9; TRBD2 matches at 10 bases. The CDR3 sequence is 17 residues long. The germline V gene has CDR1 SEHNR and CDR2 FQNEAQ (reference sequence). V gave up 1 base and J gave up 9 bases; unmatched junction bases: 12. DNA of the CDR3: TGTGCCAGCAGCTTAGACCTAGCGGGGGCCGGCACAGTTGAGCAGTTCTTC. Its protein product is CASSLDLAGAGTVEQFF.

This chain links TRBV5-1 with TRBJ2-3; D is possibly TRBD1 (5 bases). The CDR3 runs to 14 residues. With 0 bases removed from V and 3 bases from J, the gap between germline ends came to 8 bases. From germline, CDR1 is SGHRS and CDR2 YFSETQ. CDR3 in DNA: TGCGCCAGCAGCTTGGAAGGGGCGACAGATACGCAGTATTTT. Protein product: CASSLEGATDTQYF.

This clone was seen just once. The chain uses TRBV19 and TRBJ1-4, with unresolved D. CDR1 LNHDA and CDR2 SQIVND come from the germline V gene (reference sequence). This CDR3 region has 14 residues. Trimming stripped 7 bases from V and 3 bases from J, with 12 bases between. The CDR3 loop reads CASTFGGANEKLFF. The CDR3 DNA follows: TGTGCCAGTACCTTTGGCGGGGCTAATGAAAAACTGTTTTTT.

V gene TRBV5-5 combines with J gene TRBJ2-2; D gene ambiguous. The CDR3 contains 15 residues. Germline V lookup: CDR1 SGHKS, CDR2 YYEKEE (reference sequence). V was trimmed by 0 bases and J by 7 bases, leaving 13 bases between them. The CDR3 sequence: CASSLGSAPNGELFF. The CDR3 nucleotides read TGTGCCAGCAGCTTGGGGTCGGCCCCGAACGGGGAGCTGTTTTTT.

This chain's CDR3 is CASSEGTGPTDTQYF. DNA for the CDR3: TGTGCCAGCAGCGAGGGGACAGGGCCCACAGATACGCAGTATTTT. The chain recombines TRBV9 with TRBJ2-3, with 9 nucleotides matching TRBD1. From germline, CDR1 is SGDLS and CDR2 YYNGEE. J lost 2 bases, V lost 3 bases, and 4 bases had no gene match. This CDR3 spans 15 amino acids.

As concerns this clone: Since a much larger clone is just one base distant, this may be a read error. The V gene is TRBV7-2, the J gene TRBJ1-6; TRBD1 matches at 7 bases. V trimming: 2 bases; J trimming: 8 bases; junction bases outside the gene matches: 3. The CDR3 sequence is 14 residues long. The germline V gene has CDR1 SGHTA and CDR2 FQGNSA. The CDR3 DNA reads as TGTGCCAGCAGCTTATCAGGGGGGCATTCACCCCTCCACTTT. The encoded protein is CASSLSGGHSPLHF. Full variable domain (outside the CDR3, taken from reference TRBV7-2 and TRBJ1-6): GAGVSQSPSNKVTEKGKDVELRCDPISGHTALYWYRQSLGQGLEFLIYFQGNSAPDKSGLPSDRFSAERTGGSVSTLTIQRTQQEDSAVYLCASSLSGGHSPLHFGNGTRLTVT.

The chain recombines TRBV29-1 with TRBJ1-2; 8 bases map to TRBD1. Germline CDR1 SQVTM, CDR2 ANQGSEA. CDR3 length: 12 residues. J lost 8 bases, V lost 6 bases, and 8 bases had no gene match. The CDR3 region is CSVSAGGQGYTF. CDR3 DNA sequence: TGCAGCGTGTCAGCAGGGGGCCAAGGCTACACCTTC.